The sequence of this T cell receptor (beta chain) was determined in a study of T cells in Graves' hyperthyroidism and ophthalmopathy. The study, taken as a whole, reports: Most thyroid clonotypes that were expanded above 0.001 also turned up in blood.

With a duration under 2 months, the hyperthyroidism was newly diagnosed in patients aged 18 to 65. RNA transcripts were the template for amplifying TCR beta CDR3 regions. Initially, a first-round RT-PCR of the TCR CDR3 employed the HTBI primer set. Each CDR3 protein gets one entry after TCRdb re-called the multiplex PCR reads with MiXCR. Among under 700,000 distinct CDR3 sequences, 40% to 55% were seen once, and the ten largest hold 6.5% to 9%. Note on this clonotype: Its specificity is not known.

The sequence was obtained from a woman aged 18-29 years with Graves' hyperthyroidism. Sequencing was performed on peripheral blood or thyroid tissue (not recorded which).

CDR3 in amino acids: CASSSSITSNQPQHF. The CDR3 DNA reads TGTGCCAGCAGTTCCTCGATCACCAGCAATCAGCCCCAGCATTTT. V usage is TRBV6-2 or TRBV6-3 and J usage is TRBJ1-5; D not resolved. Between the trimmed V and J ends, which lost 4 bases and 1 base, there was a span of 11 bases. Germline lookup yields CDR1 MNHEY and CDR2 SVGEGT. The CDR3 is 15 amino acids.